The 3 T cell receptor beta chains presented below share a single source sample, sequenced in a study of regulatory T cells in long-lasting Graves disease. Time point denoted: persistent/refractory GD, antithyroid drugs over 5 years with positive TRAb. The TCR library used RNA extracted from PBMCs. Sequencing libraries for TCR beta were prepared with iRepertoire HTBI primers and Arm-PCR of CDR3 regions. MiXCR, applied by TCRdb to the multiplex PCR reads, yields one record per CDR3 protein. The sample lists around 460,000 distinct CDR3 sequences; roughly 21% were seen once. Here the sequenced sample was peripheral blood mononuclear cells (PBMCs), taken when the disease was refractory, from a patient treated with antithyroid drugs. These receptors came from a female donor with Graves disease.

The chain links TRBV3-1 to TRBJ2-6, with 10 bases aligning to TRBD1. Germline lookup yields CDR1 LGHDT and CDR2 YNNKEL (reference sequence). With 3 bases clipped from V and 3 bases from J, the junction kept 5 bases outside the gene matches. The CDR3 is made up of 17 amino acids. The CDR3 loop is CASSHGTGDGGANVLTF. For the CDR3, the DNA is TGTGCCAGCAGCCATGGGACAGGGGACGGTGGGGCCAACGTCCTGACTTTC.

This chain connects TRBV20-1 to TRBJ2-7, with TRBD2 as a possible D gene (5 bases). Trimming removed 1 base at V and 7 bases at J, with 20 bases between. Germline values: CDR1 DFQATT, CDR2 SNEGSKA (reference sequence). CDR3 length: 15 residues. CDR3 in amino acids: CSARGWPERAREQYF. The CDR3 DNA sequence: TGCAGTGCTAGAGGCTGGCCAGAGAGGGCTCGAGAGCAGTACTTC.

This clonotype was seen more than once but under ten times. CDR3 DNA sequence: TGTGCCATCGCGGGAGGGTTACAAGAGACCCAGTACTTC. Residues: CAIAGGLQETQYF. The rearrangement links TRBV10-3 to TRBJ2-5, with 9 bases identical to TRBD2. There are 13 residues in the CDR3. Trimming cost V 8 bases and J 2 bases; bases outside gene matches: 3. Germline CDR1 ENHRY, CDR2 SYGVKD.